Here is one T cell receptor beta chain with its context. The data originate from a study of blood T cell repertoires in COVID-19. Germline loops: CDR1 SGHNT, CDR2 YENEEA. Between the trimmed V and J ends, which lost 1 base and 5 bases, there was a span of 11 bases. The CDR3 totals 14 residues. Assay used: immunoSEQ multiplex PCR; TCRdb lists only in-frame clones, some missing. The table has around 150,000 clones, around 84% seen once; the top ten hold 7.3%. This receptor was taken from a man in his fifties or sixties who had recovered from COVID-19. The sample consisted of PBMCs or T cells enriched from blood (not recorded which). V gene TRBV11-3 combines with J gene TRBJ1-1; D not resolved. The CDR3 nucleotides read TGTGCCAGCAGCTTAGGGAGGGAGAGGACTGAAGCTTTCTTT. Translated: CASSLGRERTEAFF.